This T cell receptor beta chain is from a study of OX40 agonist ivuxolimab in advanced cancers. Across the study: Those enrolled were 80% to 85% male, with a mean age of around 55 years and ages from roughly 20 to 85. Prior anti-PD-1, anti-PD-L1 or anti-CTLA-4 therapy was allowed; 40% to 50% had some. Study-level results: Patients with a partial response at 0.1-3.0 mg/kg had among the lowest clonal expansion.

Clones were sequenced by immunoSEQ multiplex PCR, and TCRdb holds only the in-frame ones, with some missing. The sample lists around 77,000 clones; approximately 90% were seen once. V lost 4 bases and J lost 3, with 12 bases in between. Per germline, CDR1 SGHRS and CDR2 YFSETQ. The CDR3 runs 14 residues. A remark on this clone: Its antigen remains unknown.

The origin of this receptor is an adult with an advanced solid tumor such as melanoma, head and neck, liver or kidney cancer. Sequenced material: CD4+ or CD8+ T cells sorted from blood, taken in a trial of the OX40 agonist ivuxolimab. The chain joins TRBV5-1 to TRBJ2-3; TRBD2 is a possible D gene (5 bases). CDR3 loop: CASSQAGGTDTQYF. CDR3 nucleotide sequence: TGCGCCAGCAGCCAGGCGGGTGGGACAGATACGCAGTATTTT.